These T cell receptor beta chains were read from a single sample in a study of shared clonotypes between healthy human individuals. Data came from immunoSEQ multiplex PCR; TCRdb stores just in-frame clones and leaves some out. The data contain approximately 810,000 clones, nearly 95% of them singletons. Source material: naive CD8+ T cells sorted from blood. The receptors stem from a man between 25 and 39 years old in good health. The CDR3 runs from the conserved cysteine through the conserved F or W. A D gene is named only where the DNA matches it firmly. Expanded clones get a size class; other rows say once, few or many, or leave the size out.

d_call,clone_size,v_call,j_call,cdr3_nt,cdr3_aa
NA,once,TRBV29-1,TRBJ2-3,TGCAGCGTTGAAGATCTGGCAGGGGTGAGCACAGATACGCAGTATTTT,CSVEDLAGVSTDTQYF
NA,NA,TRBV15,TRBJ2-7,TGTGCCACCAGCAGTGTACAGGGCCCGGACGAGCAGTACTTC,CATSSVQGPDEQYF
TRBD2,NA,TRBV14,TRBJ2-1,TGTGCCAGCAGCCCGATCGGGACTAGCGGGATTGGGTCCTACAATGAGCAGTTCTTC,CASSPIGTSGIGSYNEQFF
NA,NA,TRBV5-5,TRBJ2-1,TGTGCCAGCAGCTTGGCCTCCGGGGTGGAGCAGTTCTTC,CASSLASGVEQFF
NA,NA,TRBV29-1,TRBJ1-2,TGCAGCGTTGTAATCAATCCCGACTATGGCTACACCTTC,CSVVINPDYGYTF
TRBD2,NA,TRBV29-1,TRBJ2-3,TGCAGCGTAGTTGGCGGGAGGGCCTTCTCTAGCACAGATACGCAGTATTTT,CSVVGGRAFSSTDTQYF
TRBD2,NA,TRBV2,TRBJ2-1,TGTGCCAGCAGTGGACTAGCGGGAGAGCTTCACAATGAGCAGTTCTTC,CASSGLAGELHNEQFF
NA,NA,TRBV4-3,TRBJ2-7,TGCGCCAGCAGCCAGCGTGGACAAGTGGACGAGCAGTACTTC,CASSQRGQVDEQYF
NA,NA,TRBV2,TRBJ2-7,TGTGCCAGCAGAGGTTCCTACGAGCAGTACTTC,CASRGSYEQYF
TRBD2,NA,TRBV5-1,TRBJ2-1,TGCGCCAGCAGCTCGGAAATGGGACTAGGGGCCTACAATGAGCAGTTCTTC,CASSSEMGLGAYNEQFF
TRBD2,few,TRBV29-1,TRBJ2-7,TGCAGCGTTCGGGCTAGCGGGTACGAGCAGTACTTC,CSVRASGYEQYF
NA,NA,TRBV9,TRBJ2-5,TGTGCCAGCAATTCTGGGGAGCAGGAGACCCAGTACTTC,CASNSGEQETQYF
NA,NA,TRBV4-1,TRBJ2-7,TGCGCCAGCAGCGCTCGGGACACCGGGATCTACGAGCAGTACTTC,CASSARDTGIYEQYF
NA,NA,TRBV5-1,TRBJ1-1,TGCGCCAGCAGCTTGGCTCTGAACACTGAAGCTTTCTTT,CASSLALNTEAFF
TRBD1,NA,TRBV5-6,TRBJ2-7,TGTGCCAGCAGATACCGACAGGGGGCGCCTCACGAGCAGTACTTC,CASRYRQGAPHEQYF
TRBD1,NA,TRBV5-4,TRBJ1-1,TGTGCCAGCAGCCGGGGACAGTACACTGAAGCTTTCTTT,CASSRGQYTEAFF
NA,NA,TRBV14,TRBJ2-2,TGTGCCAGCAGCCGCCGGGGTCGGAGCACCGGGGAGCTGTTTTTT,CASSRRGRSTGELFF
NA,NA,TRBV7-9,TRBJ1-5,TGTGCCAGCAGCTCTGGGGGTCAGCCCCAGCATTTT,CASSSGGQPQHF
TRBD2,once,TRBV2,TRBJ2-1,TGTGCCAGCAGTGATCGAGGACTAGCGGGAGGGCCTAGCTCCTACAATGAGCAGTTCTTC,CASSDRGLAGGPSSYNEQFF
TRBD2,NA,TRBV11-3,TRBJ2-7,TGTGCCAGCAGCCGACTAGCGGGAGATCGCGAGCAGTACTTC,CASSRLAGDREQYF
TRBD1,NA,TRBV5-6,TRBJ2-7,TGTGCCAGCAGGGACGGGCCGGGACAGGGTATATTCTCCTACGAGCAGTACTTC,CASRDGPGQGIFSYEQYF
TRBD1,NA,TRBV18,TRBJ1-2,TGTGCCAGCTCACCACCCGGGACAGCCTATGGCTACACCTTC,CASSPPGTAYGYTF
NA,NA,TRBV27,TRBJ2-1,TGTGCCAGCAGTTTGGGGCCGAATGAGCAGTTCTTC,CASSLGPNEQFF
TRBD1,NA,TRBV7-9,TRBJ2-1,TGTGCCAGCAGCTCACAGGGGGGGCAGTTCTTC,CASSSQGGQFF
NA,NA,TRBV12-5,TRBJ2-1,TGTGCTAGTGCCCCTTATACGGTTGCCTCCTACAATGAGCAGTTCTTC,CASAPYTVASYNEQFF
TRBD2,NA,TRBV7-2,TRBJ2-7,TGTGCCAGCAGCTTTGGGGGAGGGGCCGAGCAGTACTTC,CASSFGGGAEQYF
TRBD2,NA,TRBV13,TRBJ2-3,TGTGCCAGCAGCGACAGACTAGCGGAAAGCACAGATACGCAGTATTTT,CASSDRLAESTDTQYF
NA,NA,TRBV5-4,TRBJ2-2,TGTGCCAGCAGCGCCCGCCAGGGACCCGGGGAGCTGTTTTTT,CASSARQGPGELFF
TRBD1,few,TRBV28,TRBJ2-3,TGTGCCAGCAGTTTGTGGGGACAGATAAACACAGATACGCAGTATTTT,CASSLWGQINTDTQYF
NA,few,TRBV28,TRBJ2-7,TGTGCCAGCAGTTTATTTCCGCGCATCGAGCAGTACTTC,CASSLFPRIEQYF
NA,NA,TRBV2,TRBJ2-3,TGTGCCAGCTCGGAAGACGGGCGACGGTGGGATACGCAGTATTTT,CASSEDGRRWDTQYF
NA,NA,TRBV27,TRBJ2-7,TGTGCCAGCAGTTTGGAGTACAGTTCCTACGAGCAGTACTTC,CASSLEYSSYEQYF
NA,NA,TRBV5-3,TRBJ2-7,TGTGCCAGCAGCTATACATCCCCCCCCTACGAGCAGTACTTC,CASSYTSPPYEQYF
NA,NA,TRBV29-1,TRBJ1-3,TGCAGCGTCGCAGGGATGTCTGGAAACACCATATATTTT,CSVAGMSGNTIYF
TRBD2,NA,TRBV7-8,TRBJ2-3,TGTGCCAGCAGCTTAGTAGTATTAGAGGGACTAGCGGGACCAGATACGCAGTATTTT,CASSLVVLEGLAGPDTQYF
TRBD1,few,TRBV29-1,TRBJ1-2,TGCAGCGTTGTGATGGCGACAGGGAATGGCTACACCTTC,CSVVMATGNGYTF
TRBD1,NA,TRBV10-3,TRBJ1-1,TGTGCCATCAGTCTCGGACAGGGGGCGCTGGGTACTGAAGCTTTCTTT,CAISLGQGALGTEAFF
TRBD2,NA,TRBV5-4,TRBJ2-7,TGTGCCAGCAGCTTGTCGGGGGGAGATTACGAGCAGTACTTC,CASSLSGGDYEQYF
NA,NA,TRBV7-9,TRBJ2-7,TGTGCCAGCAGCCATGGACAGGAGGGCTACGAGCAGTACTTC,CASSHGQEGYEQYF
NA,NA,TRBV7-2,TRBJ2-7,TGTGCCAGCAGCTCCCTCCGGGTCTACGAGCAGTACTTC,CASSSLRVYEQYF
NA,few,TRBV6-4,TRBJ2-1,TGTGCCAGCAGTGGGGCTAGCGGCAGGGGCTACAATGAGCAGTTCTTC,CASSGASGRGYNEQFF
NA,NA,TRBV11-2,TRBJ2-1,TGTGCCAGCACTAATCCCCGGTCGGAAGGACGATCCTACAATGAGCAGTTCTTC,CASTNPRSEGRSYNEQFF
NA,NA,TRBV29-1,TRBJ2-7,TGCAGCGTTGACTCGATTAGAGGCGAGCAGTACTTC,CSVDSIRGEQYF
TRBD1,NA,TRBV2,TRBJ2-3,TGTGCCAGCAGTGAAGCGCTTCGGACAGGGGGGAACAGGGATACGCAGTATTTT,CASSEALRTGGNRDTQYF